The clone carrying this T cell receptor beta chain was seen repeatedly, ten times or more. The antigen remains undetermined. Study-level points and caveats: In terms of TCR gene usage, tumor memory CD4+ T cells clustered together with blood and lymph node memory CD4+ cells, as well as with lymph node naive CD4+ cells. The larger cohort examined one V-J beta rearrangement, not whole repertoires. Greatest tumor Treg TCR overlap was with tumor naive CD4+ cells.

Tregs were sorted as CD4+CD25+CD127-/low cells. Germline CDR1 and CDR2: SGHTA and FQGNSA. Trimming stripped 2 bases from V and 5 bases from J, with 7 bases between. The length of the CDR3 is 12 residues. After constant-region reverse-primer amplification, full-length variable regions underwent semi-nested PCR with Nested Universal Primer A. TCRdb re-called the 5' RACE reads through MiXCR, storing one row per CDR3 protein. The data contain approximately 60,000 distinct CDR3 sequences, about 20% of them singletons. This sequence was found in a female donor with breast cancer. The chain joins TRBV7-2 to TRBJ2-7; no definite D call. Sequences were obtained from tumor-infiltrating Tregs sorted from the breast tumor. CDR3 DNA sequence: TGTGCCAGCAGCTTATCAGGAAACGAGCAGTACTTC. It is translated as CASSLSGNEQYF.